The T cell receptor beta chain under discussion was sequenced for a study of blood T cell repertoires in COVID-19 (dated by TCRdb to 2019 to 2021). As for the study more broadly: Samples from collaborators originated in the United States, Italy and Spain and spanned both the acute and convalescent phases of COVID-19. The material from the prospective study consisted of cDNA or gDNA derived from T cells, B-cell-depleted T cells, or PBMCs. The dataset comprised deeply sampled blood TCRbeta repertoires from subjects exposed to, actively infected with, or recovered from COVID-19. The repertoires were made available in a free public database intended to serve as a resource for research on the immune response to SARS-CoV-2. The samples were drawn from two sources: the first 160 participants of the ongoing ImmuneRACE study, and over 950 subjects contributed by 6 global collaborators. The sample metadata nearly always contained a de-identified subject ID, COVID-19 status, age in years and sex. Where available, HLA class I and class II types were taken from metadata supplied by the sample provider and were not determined by assay-based typing. Study-level results and caveats: The quantity of clinical and demographic metadata differed by source and by participant and was supplied without curation.

The immunoSEQ Assay, a bias-controlled multiplex PCR, was used to amplify TCRbeta CDR3 regions from genomic DNA. The authors' pipeline ran thus. Within the assay, amplification of reference gene primers was used to estimate how many nucleated cells each sample contained. To quantify the absolute abundance of each unique TCRbeta CDR3 rearrangement, sequence reads were collapsed and filtered. For each sample, productive Simpson clonality was calculated as the square root of Simpson's diversity index across productive rearrangements. As stored in TCRdb, this immuneACCESS dataset retains in-frame rearrangements with V and J assigned. A fraction of the clones does not appear; measured against another copy, unresolved V genes explain less than half of the discrepancy, and the remainder lacks a known reason. Clone size and the V and J calls come from that table; the DNA yielded D and trimming. This sample comprises approximately 200,000 clones, nearly 85% of them detected only once. The ten top clones hold over 5% of the sample.

The collaborating institutions used their own protocols to collect whole blood in K2EDTA tubes. For TCRbeta analysis, collaborators shipped samples as frozen whole blood, isolated PBMCs, or DNA extracted from either of those sample types. Reading from cysteine to phenylalanine, the CDR3 counts 14 amino acids. Only the CDR3 portion is preserved as DNA: 42 bases, with reading frame beginning at the first base. The germline V gene (reference sequence) specifies LNHDA as CDR1 and SQIVND as CDR2. V sheds 3 bases and J sheds 11 bases, leaving 19 bases between their ends. A note on this clone: What this receptor recognizes is not known. Base qualities are not recorded, but no much larger clone differs from it by a single base.

The chain is made from TRBV19 and TRBJ1-1; TRBD1 is a weak D gene call, 5 bases matching. The specimen was peripheral blood. The receptor's source is a woman between 25 and 40 years old with acute or convalescent COVID-19. The CDR3 protein: CASSMGGTREQAFF. The nucleotide sequence is TGTGCCAGTAGTATGGGGGGGACCCGTGAACAGGCTTTCTTT.